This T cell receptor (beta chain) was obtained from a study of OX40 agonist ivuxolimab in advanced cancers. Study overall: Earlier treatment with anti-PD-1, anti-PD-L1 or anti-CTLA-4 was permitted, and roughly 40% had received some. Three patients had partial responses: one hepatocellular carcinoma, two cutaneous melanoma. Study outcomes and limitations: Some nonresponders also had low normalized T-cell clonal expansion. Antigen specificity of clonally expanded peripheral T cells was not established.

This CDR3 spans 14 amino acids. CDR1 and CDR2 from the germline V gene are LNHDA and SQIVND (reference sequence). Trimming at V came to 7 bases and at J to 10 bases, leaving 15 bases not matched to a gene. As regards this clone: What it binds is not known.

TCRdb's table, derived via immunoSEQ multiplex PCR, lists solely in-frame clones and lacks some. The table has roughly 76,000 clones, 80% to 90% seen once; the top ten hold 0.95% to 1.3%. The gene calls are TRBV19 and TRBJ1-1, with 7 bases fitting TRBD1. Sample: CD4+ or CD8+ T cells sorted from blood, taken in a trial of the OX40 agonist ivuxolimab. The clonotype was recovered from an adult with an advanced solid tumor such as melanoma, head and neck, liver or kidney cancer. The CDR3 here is CASTPDRQLMGAFF. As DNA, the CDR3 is TGTGCCAGTACCCCGGACAGGCAACTCATGGGAGCTTTCTTT.